The 20 T cell receptor beta chains reported below all come from one sample, sequenced in a study of T cell repertoires in cytomegalovirus infection. Each CDR3 protein is one row after TCRdb ran MiXCR on the reads. The sample has under 850,000 distinct CDR3 sequences, around 30% seen once. No antigen is known for these receptors. Sequenced here: cultured PBMCs, sampled from culture after CMV antigen stimulation. These receptors were obtained from a human donor in good health (CMV status not recorded). Some clones in this sample may be carry-over from other donors' samples.

This clonotype was recorded a few times. This chain connects TRBV6-2 or TRBV6-3 to TRBJ1-5, with 7 bases fitting TRBD1. Trimming cost V 6 bases and J 5 bases; bases outside gene matches: 7. Germline V gene data show CDR1 as MNHEY and CDR2 as SVGEGT. The CDR3 spans 14 residues. The CDR3 loop is CASSSRGTHQPQHF. The CDR3 nucleotides are TGTGCCAGCAGCTCCAGGGGGACTCATCAGCCCCAGCATTTT.

The V and J genes are TRBV19 and TRBJ1-1; D is unresolved. V shed 2 bases and J shed 4 bases, with 11 bases lying between them. Germline CDR1 is LNHDA and CDR2 is SQIVND (reference sequence). CDR3 size: 14 residues. CDR3 in DNA: TGTGCCAGTAGTATAAATGAGGGATTCACTGAAGCTTTCTTT. Residues: CASSINEGFTEAFF.

The chain joins TRBV6-1 to TRBJ1-1; the D is unclear. The CDR3 length is 14 residues. Germline CDR1 MNHNS, CDR2 SASEGT. Trimming took 4 bases from V and 1 from J, leaving 10 bases between them. Here the CDR3 DNA reads TGTGCCAGCAGTGGGTTTCCTAGGAACACTGAAGCTTTCTTT. Protein sequence: CASSGFPRNTEAFF.

The gene calls are TRBV6-5 and TRBJ2-3; D possibly matches TRBD1 or TRBD2 (5 bases each). The CDR3 length is 14 residues. Per the germline V gene, CDR1 is MNHEY and CDR2 is SVGAGI. Trimming removed 9 bases at V and 0 bases at J, with 13 bases between. This CDR3 reads CASRYGGSTDTQYF. The CDR3 nucleotides are TGTGCCAGTAGGTATGGGGGTAGCACAGATACGCAGTATTTT.

This clonotype was seen only a few times. This CDR3 is missing its conserved last phenylalanine or tryptophan, likely due to a read error. The DNA is left out, because the CDR3 cannot be placed on it with certainty; the CDR3 is given as TCRdb lists it. This chain uses TRBV11-3 with TRBJ2-3. The CDR3 length equals 12 residues, ends included. CDR1 and CDR2 (germline): SGHNT, YENEEA. This chain's CDR3 is CASSLVLLTASG.

This clonotype was seen many times. V gene TRBV7-9 combines with J gene TRBJ2-7, with D tentatively TRBD2 (5 bases). CDR3 length: 13 amino acids. V was shortened by 10 bases and J by 0 bases, with 13 bases between the two germline ends. In germline, CDR1 is SEHNR, CDR2 FQNEAQ (reference sequence). DNA of the CDR3: TGTGCCACCTCACGGGGTAGCTCCTACGAGCAGTACTTC. It translates to CATSRGSSYEQYF.

This clonotype was counted only a few times. The rearrangement joins TRBV7-9 to TRBJ2-5; D possibly corresponds to TRBD2 (5 bases). V lost 2 bases, J lost 5 bases, and 18 bases lay in between. CDR1 and CDR2 (germline): SEHNR, FQNEAQ (reference sequence). This CDR3 region has 16 residues. The CDR3: CASSLREGGLRETQYF. CDR3 nucleotides: TGTGCCAGCAGCTTACGAGAAGGTGGACTCCGGGAGACCCAGTACTTC.

The V call is TRBV14, the J call TRBJ2-7; 7 bases fit TRBD1. The V gene end was trimmed by 1 base and the J gene end by 5 bases; junction bases not matched to a gene: 8. The CDR3 runs to 15 residues. In germline, CDR1 is SGHDN, CDR2 FVKESK. CDR3 loop: CASSQGTTGADEQYF. The CDR3 DNA reads TGTGCCAGCAGCCAAGGTACTACAGGGGCCGACGAGCAGTACTTC.

This clonotype was counted ten times or more. The rearrangement joins TRBV7-2 to TRBJ2-2; 7 nucleotides line up with TRBD1. Germline V gene sequence: CDR1 SGHTA, CDR2 FQGNSA. Trimming took 5 bases from V and 6 from J; bases not matched to a gene: 12. The CDR3 sequence is 16 residues long. The CDR3 spells CASSRDRVSTPGELFF. CDR3 DNA: TGTGCCAGCAGCCGAGACAGGGTCTCGACCCCCGGGGAGCTGTTTTTT.

This clonotype turned up a few times. The gene calls are TRBV7-6 and TRBJ1-3; unclear D gene. V was shortened by 1 base and J by 5 bases, with 24 bases between the two germline ends. This CDR3 has 19 residues. Germline CDR1 reads SGHVS; CDR2 reads FNYEAQ. DNA for the CDR3: TGTGCCAGCAGCTTAGACCACGGCGCTAGGACGTTCTATAGAAACACCATATATTTT. Translation: CASSLDHGARTFYRNTIYF.

Only a few counts were recorded for this clonotype. The rearrangement links TRBV7-2 to TRBJ1-6, with D uncertain. V was trimmed by 3 bases and J by 6 bases, leaving 15 bases between them. Germline values: CDR1 SGHTA, CDR2 FQGNSA. The CDR3 spans 16 residues. CDR3 bases: TGTGCCAGCAGCTTCTACCCCGGGGTCACTAATTCACCCCTCCACTTT. This translates into CASSFYPGVTNSPLHF.

This chain connects TRBV6-2 or TRBV6-3 to TRBJ1-5; D gene ambiguous. From germline, CDR1 is MNHEY and CDR2 SVGEGT. The CDR3 sequence is 14 residues long. The germline V and J ends were trimmed by 2 bases and 5 bases, with 10 bases remaining between them. The CDR3 spells CASSYGRSYQPQHF. The DNA for the CDR3 is TGTGCCAGCAGTTACGGCAGAAGTTATCAGCCCCAGCATTTT.

There are many counts of this clonotype. The V call is TRBV7-2, the J call TRBJ1-1; no clear D gene. The ends were cut back, 5 bases at V and 0 bases at J, with 13 bases in the middle. Germline V gives CDR1 SGHTA, CDR2 FQGNSA. The CDR3 length is 15 residues. CDR3 residues: CASSPGGVMNTEAFF. CDR3 nucleotide sequence: TGTGCCAGCAGCCCAGGCGGGGTGATGAACACTGAAGCTTTCTTT.

This sequence joins TRBV7-2 and TRBJ2-7; the D is unclear. The CDR3 totals 12 residues. The V gene lost 8 bases and the J gene lost 2 bases, with 10 bases spanning the gap. CDR1 is SGHTA and CDR2 is FQGNSA in the germline V gene. CDR3 sequence (DNA): TGTGCCAGCCATGGCAGCGCCTACGAGCAGTACTTC. Its translation is CASHGSAYEQYF.

CDR3 DNA sequence: TGTGCCAGCAGCCTCCTCCAGGGGGACACCGGGGAGCTGTTTTTT. This gives the protein CASSLLQGDTGELFF. This chain links TRBV4-2 with TRBJ2-2; 7 bases match TRBD1. Trimming at V came to 4 bases and at J to 3 bases, leaving 5 bases not matched to a gene. Per germline, CDR1 LGHNA and CDR2 YNFKEQ. The CDR3 contains 15 residues.

This clonotype was observed a single time. The CDR3 nucleotides read TGTGCCAGCAGTGAGACAGGCGTCTCGGCCCAGCATTTT. Residues: CASSETGVSAQHF. This sequence joins TRBV6-5 and TRBJ1-5, with D perhaps matching TRBD1 (6 bases). Germline V lookup: CDR1 MNHEY, CDR2 SVGAGI. This CDR3 comprises 13 residues. V was pared by 5 bases and J by 11 bases, with 16 bases between.

A few counts support this clonotype. The chain joins TRBV12-3 or TRBV12-4 to TRBJ2-6; D is unresolved. V was shortened by 3 bases and J by 2 bases, with 5 bases between the two germline ends. The CDR3 sequence is 14 residues long. CDR3 in amino acids: CASSFRPGANVLTF. Written as DNA, the CDR3 is TGTGCCAGCAGTTTTCGCCCTGGGGCCAACGTCCTGACTTTC.

This chain connects TRBV11-2 to TRBJ2-5; D is possibly TRBD2 (7 bases). This CDR3 region has 14 residues. Trimming removed 3 bases at V and 5 bases at J, with 13 bases between. Germline CDR1 is SGHAT and CDR2 is FQNNGV. This chain's CDR3 is CASSLWGGKETQYF. CDR3 DNA: TGTGCCAGCAGCTTGTGGGGGGGCAAGGAGACCCAGTACTTC.

This clonotype was seen only a few times. This chain links TRBV6-1 with TRBJ2-7; TRBD1 aligns across 9 bases. Germline V gene data show CDR1 as MNHNS and CDR2 as SASEGT. The trim removed 10 bases at V and 3 bases at J, leaving 10 bases unmatched. This CDR3 has 14 amino acids. The CDR3 nucleotides are TGTGCCACCTCCGCGGGACAGGGAAACTACGAGCAGTACTTC. It specifies CATSAGQGNYEQYF.

This rearrangement joins TRBV12-3 or TRBV12-4 to TRBJ1-1; the D is unclear. Trimming removed 3 bases at V and 6 bases at J, with 8 bases between. This CDR3 contains 12 residues. CDR3 bases: TGTGCCAGCAGTTTGAGTGGAGCTGAAGCTTTCTTT. Its translation: CASSLSGAEAFF.